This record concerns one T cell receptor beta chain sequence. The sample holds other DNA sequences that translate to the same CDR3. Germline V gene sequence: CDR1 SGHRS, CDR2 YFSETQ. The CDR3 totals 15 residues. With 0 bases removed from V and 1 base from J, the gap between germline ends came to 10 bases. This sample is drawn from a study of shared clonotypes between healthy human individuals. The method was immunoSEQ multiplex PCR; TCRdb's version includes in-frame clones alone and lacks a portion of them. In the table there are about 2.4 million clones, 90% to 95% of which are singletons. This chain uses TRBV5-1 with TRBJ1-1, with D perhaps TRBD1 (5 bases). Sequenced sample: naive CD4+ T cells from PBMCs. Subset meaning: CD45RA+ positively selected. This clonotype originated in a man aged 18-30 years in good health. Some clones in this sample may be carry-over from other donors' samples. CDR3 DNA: TGCGCCAGCAGCTTGGGGGGGACGGCGAACACTGAAGCTTTCTTT. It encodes CASSLGGTANTEAFF.